A single sample gave rise to the 8 T cell receptor beta chains below, sequenced in a study of beta chain features in type 1 diabetes. Investigators reverse transcribed all isolated RNA, so they sequenced expressed TCRB transcripts. Sequencing used immunoSEQ multiplex PCR; TCRdb keeps in-frame clones, though not all of them. The table lists fewer than 250,000 clones, around 65% of them singletons. Input material: naive CD4+ T cells from blood. These receptors came from a man younger than 40 in good health.

The chain combines TRBV30 with TRBJ2-4; D gene unclear. V was pared by 3 bases and J by 5 bases, with 8 bases between. This CDR3 is built from 12 residues. Germline V gene lookup returns CDR1 GTSNPN and CDR2 SVGIG (reference sequence). CDR3 in DNA: TGTGCCTGGAGGTTTGATGAAAACATTCAGTACTTC. Translating it yields CAWRFDENIQYF.

In its sample, this clone was seen a few times. This rearrangement joins TRBV29-1 to TRBJ1-1; D unclear. The CDR3 extends over 12 amino acids. Germline values: CDR1 SQVTM, CDR2 ANQGSEA. The V end lost 7 bases, the J end lost 1 base, and 10 bases lay between the germline ends. The DNA of the CDR3 is TGCAGCGGGCAGAGAGGGAACACTGAAGCTTTCTTT. Its protein is CSGQRGNTEAFF.

The rearrangement joins TRBV25-1 to TRBJ2-5, with 12 bases identical to TRBD2. The length of the CDR3 is 13 residues. Trimming at V came to 6 bases and at J to 4 bases, leaving 0 bases not matched to a gene. Germline assignment: CDR1 MGHDK and CDR2 SYGVNS. This CDR3 reads CASRLAGGETQYF. The CDR3 region has the DNA TGTGCCAGCAGACTAGCGGGAGGAGAGACCCAGTACTTC. The variable domain in full, with the rest retrieved from reference TRBV25-1 and TRBJ2-5, is EADIYQTPRYLVIGTGKKITLECSQTMGHDKMYWYQQDPGMELHLIHYSYGVNSTEKGDLSSESTVSRIRTEHFPLTLESARPSHTSQYLCASRLAGGETQYFGPGTRLLVL.

J is TRBJ1-1 and V is TRBV30, with D possibly matching TRBD1 (5 bases). The germline gives CDR1 GTSNPN, CDR2 SVGIG (reference sequence). The germline V and J ends were trimmed by 4 bases and 2 bases, with 11 bases remaining between them. CDR3 length: 13 amino acids. This CDR3 is CAWTIGGNTEAFF. For the CDR3, the DNA is TGTGCCTGGACCATTGGGGGTAACACTGAAGCTTTCTTT.

Concerning this clone: Other DNA sequences of this sample code for an identical CDR3. The chain has TRBV5-6 and TRBJ2-5; D gene ambiguous. Germline loops: CDR1 SGHDT, CDR2 YYEEEE. CDR3 length: 13 amino acids. V shed 2 bases and J shed 1 base, with 6 bases lying between them. The CDR3 nucleotides are TGTGCCAGCAGCTTTGGCAGCCAAGAGACCCAGTACTTC. Its protein product is CASSFGSQETQYF. The full variable domain, rest sourced from reference TRBV5-6 and TRBJ2-5, is DAGVTQSPTHLIKTRGQQVTLRCSPKSGHDTVSWYQQALGQGPQFIFQYYEEEERQRGNFPDRFSGHQFPNYSSELNVNALLLGDSALYLCASSFGSQETQYFGPGTRLLVL.

V is TRBV10-3 and J is TRBJ2-5, with D perhaps matching TRBD2 (5 bases). CDR1 is ENHRY and CDR2 is SYGVKD in the germline V gene. CDR3 size: 13 residues. Between the trimmed V and J ends, which lost 6 bases and 3 bases, there was a span of 11 bases. In DNA, the CDR3 is TGTGCCATCAGATCTAGCACCGAAGAGACCCAGTACTTC. It yields the protein CAIRSSTEETQYF.

This clone was counted only a few times. This rearrangement joins TRBV29-1 to TRBJ1-1, with TRBD1 matching over 8 bases. Germline V lookup: CDR1 SQVTM, CDR2 ANQGSEA. V lost 7 bases to trimming and J lost 1 base; unmatched junction nucleotides: 8. This CDR3 is built from 14 residues. Here the CDR3 DNA reads TGCAGCGCCGAGACAGGGGCAGGGAACACTGAAGCTTTCTTT. Its protein is CSAETGAGNTEAFF. Full variable domain (missing parts from reference TRBV29-1 and TRBJ1-1): SAVISQKPSRDICQRGTSLTIQCQVDSQVTMMFWYRQQPGQSLTLIATANQGSEATYESGFVIDKFPISRPNLTFSTLTVSNMSPEDSSIYLCSAETGAGNTEAFFGQGTRLTVV.

The gene calls are TRBV5-1 and TRBJ1-2; D unclear. The germline V and J ends were trimmed by 0 bases and 5 bases, with 8 bases remaining between them. Germline CDR1 is SGHRS and CDR2 is YFSETQ. The CDR3 spans 13 residues. The CDR3 DNA reads TGCGCCAGCAGCTTGGACAGCCAGTATGGCTACACCTTC. Translated: CASSLDSQYGYTF. The full variable domain, rest sourced from reference TRBV5-1 and TRBJ1-2, is KAGVTQTPRYLIKTRGQQVTLSCSPISGHRSVSWYQQTPGQGLQFLFEYFSETQRNKGNFPGRFSGRQFSNSRSEMNVSTLELGDSALYLCASSLDSQYGYTFGSGTRLTVV.